The next 29 T cell receptor beta chains were all read from a single sample in a study of blood T cell repertoires in COVID-19. This table comes from immunoSEQ multiplex PCR, and its TCRdb copy is limited to in-frame clones, with some not included. Of some 390,000 clones listed, approximately 91% were seen once; the top ten hold around 1.5%. Sequencing was done on a sample of peripheral blood. Source of these receptors: a woman aged 40 to 50 with COVID-19, enrolled during active disease.

The chain joins TRBV5-4 to TRBJ2-7, with TRBD2 matching over 11 bases. J gave up 2 bases and V 4 bases, and 8 bases lay outside the gene matches. Germline lookup yields CDR1 SGHNT and CDR2 YYREEE (reference sequence). The CDR3 sequence is 16 residues long. Here the CDR3 reads CASSLTSGNPPYEQYF. The CDR3 DNA sequence: TGTGCCAGCAGCCTGACTAGCGGGAATCCTCCCTACGAGCAGTACTTC.

This sequence joins TRBV7-8 and TRBJ1-3; D unclear. Trimming took off 6 bases at V and 2 bases at J, with 11 bases between the two ends. Germline loops: CDR1 SGHVS, CDR2 FQNEAQ. The CDR3 is 14 amino acids. CDR3 bases: TGTGCCAGCAGTTCGAGACAACCTGGAAACACCATATATTTT. Translation gives CASSSRQPGNTIYF. Using reference TRBV7-8 and TRBJ1-3 for the parts outside the CDR3, the full variable domain is GAGVSQSPRYKVAKRGQDVALRCDPISGHVSLFWYQQALGQGPEFLTYFQNEAQLDKSGLPSDRFFAERPEGSVSTLKIQRTQQEDSAVYLCASSSRQPGNTIYFGEGSWLTVV.

This clone was seen a few times. The chain combines TRBV28 with TRBJ1-2; D is uncertain. V lost 8 bases and J lost 7, with 20 bases in between. The length of the CDR3 is 14 residues. Per germline, CDR1 MDHEN and CDR2 SYDVKM. In DNA, the CDR3 is TGTGCCAGCTATGAGGTCACGGATTTGGGTGGCTACACCTTC. This codes for CASYEVTDLGGYTF.

This clone has more than one count but fewer than ten. The V call is TRBV7-2, the J call TRBJ2-6; weak D call: TRBD1 (5 bases). Germline CDR1 SGHTA, CDR2 FQGNSA. The V and J ends lost 2 bases and 0 bases respectively, with 11 bases between them. The CDR3 covers 17 residues. The CDR3 loop is CASSLQGTLSGANVLTF. As DNA, the CDR3 is TGTGCCAGCAGCTTACAGGGTACCCTCTCTGGGGCCAACGTCCTGACTTTC.

The chain has TRBV12-3 or TRBV12-4 and TRBJ2-5; tentative D call: TRBD1 (6 bases). The CDR3 extends over 13 amino acids. Deletions cut 8 bases from V and 0 bases from J, with 10 bases between. The DNA for the CDR3 is TGTGCCAGCGCCGGGACAAACCAAGAGACCCAGTACTTC. Residues: CASAGTNQETQYF.

The chain uses TRBV7-2 and TRBJ1-6; unclear D gene. Germline V lookup: CDR1 SGHTA, CDR2 FQGNSA. CDR3 length: 14 amino acids. V was cut by 5 bases and J by 7 bases, with 12 bases left in between. The CDR3 bases are TGTGCCAGCAGCCTGATAACAGAGAATTCACCCCTCCACTTT. Translating it yields CASSLITENSPLHF.

The V and J genes are TRBV4-3 and TRBJ2-3; TRBD2 agrees at 9 bases. This CDR3 is 17 amino acids long. Germline trimming cut 4 bases from V and 4 bases from J; bases unmatched to any gene: 12. The germline V gene encodes CDR1 LGHNA and CDR2 YSLEER. For the CDR3, the DNA is TGCGCCAGCAGCCGATTACTGGGTAGCGGGAGTGCAGATACGCAGTATTTT. Its translation: CASSRLLGSGSADTQYF.

The chain is built from TRBV10-3 and TRBJ1-5; 8 positions agree with TRBD1. Trimming removed 10 bases from V and 7 bases from J; junction bases left unmatched: 6. The CDR3 runs 12 residues. The germline CDR1 and CDR2 sequences are ENHRY and SYGVKD. The CDR3 DNA follows: TGTGCCACCCTAGACAGGGGCCAGCCCCAGCATTTT. Translating gives CATLDRGQPQHF.

The chain employs TRBV4-2 and TRBJ1-6; 8 bases are shared with TRBD1. Germline values: CDR1 LGHNA, CDR2 YNFKEQ. The CDR3 length is 15 residues. Trimming removed 2 bases from V and 7 bases from J; junction bases left unmatched: 4. The CDR3 DNA follows: TGTGCCAGCAGCCAACAGGGGGCGGAGAATTCACCCCTCCACTTT. The encoded protein is CASSQQGAENSPLHF.

CDR3 sequence (DNA): TGTGCCAGCAGCTTGGTGCGTCTATCCAAGTATGGCTACACCTTC. Translation gives CASSLVRLSKYGYTF. This rearrangement joins TRBV5-6 to TRBJ1-2; the D is unclear. Germline CDR1 and CDR2: SGHDT and YYEEEE. V was trimmed by 0 bases and J by 5 bases, leaving 14 bases between them. The CDR3 spans 15 residues.

The chain uses TRBV7-6 and TRBJ1-4; TRBD1 matches at 7 bases. The germline gives CDR1 SGHVS, CDR2 FNYEAQ. This CDR3 region has 16 residues. V lost 1 base, J lost 5 bases, and 7 bases stayed unmatched. As DNA, the CDR3 is TGTGCCAGCAGCTTAGGCCCCGGGACAGCAAATGAAAAACTGTTTTTT. This translates into CASSLGPGTANEKLFF.

J is TRBJ2-7 and V is TRBV9; 7 nucleotides agree with TRBD2. V trimming: 4 bases; J trimming: 3 bases; junction bases outside the gene matches: 10. The CDR3 covers 15 residues. The germline CDR1 and CDR2 sequences are SGDLS and YYNGEE. This CDR3 is CASSPGGMGVYEQYF. For the CDR3, the DNA is TGTGCCAGCAGCCCCGGGGGGATGGGGGTCTACGAGCAGTACTTC.

The chain employs TRBV19 and TRBJ1-1; no clear D gene. Germline CDR1 and CDR2: LNHDA and SQIVND (reference sequence). The CDR3 runs 14 residues. V gave up 5 bases and J gave up 0 bases, with 10 bases separating them. CDR3 DNA sequence: TGTGCCAGTAGTGTACAGATCATGAACACTGAAGCTTTCTTT. Translating it yields CASSVQIMNTEAFF. The full variable domain, its missing parts supplied by reference TRBV19 and TRBJ1-1, is DGGITQSPKYLFRKEGQNVTLSCEQNLNHDAMYWYRQDPGQGLRLIYYSQIVNDFQKGDIAEGYSVSREKKESFPLTVTSAQKNPTAFYLCASSVQIMNTEAFFGQGTRLTVV.

This chain uses TRBV5-5 with TRBJ2-7, with no clear D. In germline, CDR1 is SGHKS, CDR2 YYEKEE (reference sequence). The CDR3 contains 15 residues. The V end was cut by 0 bases, the J end by 2 bases, with 12 bases between. The CDR3 loop reads CASSLEPTPPYEQYF. CDR3 coding DNA: TGTGCCAGCAGCTTGGAACCTACCCCACCCTACGAGCAGTACTTC.

The CDR3 DNA sequence: TGTGCCAGCAGTCCCGGGACAGGGGGTCAGCAGTACTTC. Amino acids: CASSPGTGGQQYF. This chain links TRBV27 with TRBJ2-7; 11 nucleotides line up with TRBD1. CDR3 length equals 13 residues. The V gene end was trimmed by 5 bases and the J gene end by 8 bases; junction bases not matched to a gene: 5. Per germline, CDR1 MNHEY and CDR2 SMNVEV (reference sequence).

The chain joins TRBV18 to TRBJ1-5, with 8 bases aligning to TRBD1. CDR1 and CDR2 from the germline V gene are KGHSH and LQKENI. Losses at the gene ends were 5 bases for V and 3 bases for J; bases not matched to a gene: 6. The CDR3 is 15 amino acids. The CDR3 region is CASSSGTGNNQPQHF. The CDR3 nucleotides read TGTGCCAGCTCATCCGGGACAGGTAACAATCAGCCCCAGCATTTT.

The CDR3 bases are TGTGCCAGCAGCTTGACCCAGGGGGCCTATGGCTACACCTTC. This translates into CASSLTQGAYGYTF. The chain is built from TRBV5-8 and TRBJ1-2; 8 bases map to TRBD1. CDR3 length equals 14 residues. Trimming at V came to 1 base and at J to 4 bases, leaving 3 bases not matched to a gene. CDR1 and CDR2 from the germline V gene are SGHTS and YDEGEE.

The V gene is TRBV7-6, the J gene TRBJ1-1; 9 nucleotides align to TRBD1. Germline V CDR1 and CDR2: SGHVS, FNYEAQ. The CDR3 is 15 residues long. J lost 4 bases, V lost 5 bases, and 8 bases had no gene match. The CDR3 DNA sequence: TGTGCCAGCAGCCCAAACAGGGGGCCGACCACTGAAGCTTTCTTT. It codes for CASSPNRGPTTEAFF.

The chain uses TRBV27 and TRBJ1-2; D possibly corresponds to TRBD1 (5 bases). CDR1 and CDR2 (germline): MNHEY, SMNVEV (reference sequence). V was pared by 3 bases and J by 4 bases, with 15 bases between. The CDR3 extends over 15 amino acids. The CDR3 nucleotides are TGTGCCAGCAGTTTCGGAGGGAATGGGGGCTATGGCTACACCTTC. This codes for CASSFGGNGGYGYTF.

The chain employs TRBV12-3 or TRBV12-4 and TRBJ1-5, with a weak D call TRBD1 (5 bases). The CDR3 is made up of 12 amino acids. V was shortened by 5 bases and J by 7 bases, with 9 bases between the two germline ends. CDR3 sequence reads: CASSSRGQPQHF. CDR3 coding DNA: TGTGCCAGCAGTAGCCGGGGGCAGCCCCAGCATTTT.

The chain links TRBV18 to TRBJ2-7, with 7 bases matching TRBD2. Per germline, CDR1 KGHSH and CDR2 LQKENI. The CDR3 covers 15 residues. V shed 3 bases, J shed 0 bases, and the junction held 5 bases outside the gene matches. CDR3 bases: TGTGCCAGCTCACCCACCGGGGGGAGCTCCTACGAGCAGTACTTC. Its protein product is CASSPTGGSSYEQYF.

CDR3 sequence reads: CASSPPRGVSYNEQFF. The CDR3 DNA sequence: TGTGCCAGCAGCCCGCCGCGGGGGGTCTCCTACAATGAGCAGTTCTTC. The gene calls are TRBV7-2 and TRBJ2-1, with TRBD2 matching over 8 bases. Germline trimming cut 5 bases from V and 0 bases from J; bases unmatched to any gene: 6. The germline V gene encodes CDR1 SGHTA and CDR2 FQGNSA. CDR3 length: 16 amino acids.

This rearrangement joins TRBV2 to TRBJ1-5; no clear D gene. This CDR3 comprises 13 residues. Looked up from germline, CDR1 is SNHLY and CDR2 is FYNNEI. V lost 10 bases, J lost 2 bases, and 12 bases lay in between. The CDR3 protein is CATAGEGNQPQHF. The CDR3 DNA sequence: TGTGCCACGGCCGGGGAGGGCAATCAGCCCCAGCATTTT.

This clone was counted many times. The rearrangement joins TRBV29-1 to TRBJ2-1, with a possible D match to TRBD2 (7 bases). Germline CDR1 reads SQVTM; CDR2 reads ANQGSEA. The CDR3 consists of 15 residues. Trimming removed 5 bases at V and 0 bases at J, with 14 bases between. CDR3 in amino acids: CSVPAGAFSYNEQFF. CDR3 DNA: TGCAGCGTTCCCGCGGGGGCGTTCTCCTACAATGAGCAGTTCTTC.

This clone appeared a single time. The chain joins TRBV18 to TRBJ1-2, with 10 bases identical to TRBD1. CDR1 and CDR2 (germline): KGHSH, LQKENI. J gave up 8 bases and V 2 bases, and 5 bases lay outside the gene matches. The CDR3 loop spans 14 amino acids. The CDR3 loop reads CASSPAGTGEGYTF. The CDR3 DNA follows: TGTGCCAGCTCACCAGCCGGGACAGGGGAAGGCTACACCTTC.

The V gene is TRBV28, the J gene TRBJ1-2; perhaps TRBD1 as D (6 bases). Trimming cost V 8 bases and J 4 bases, with 20 bases left between them. The germline CDR1 and CDR2 sequences are MDHEN and SYDVKM. This CDR3 has 15 amino acids. CDR3 nucleotides: TGTGCCAGCCATGCCCGGGACACGGTTTTCTATGGCTACACCTTC. Translation: CASHARDTVFYGYTF.

The chain carries TRBV9 and TRBJ1-2; D is possibly TRBD1 (6 bases). The CDR3 covers 13 residues. In germline, CDR1 is SGDLS, CDR2 YYNGEE. Trimming took off 6 bases at V and 4 bases at J, with 13 bases between the two ends. CDR3 protein: CASTQGHRYGYTF. DNA for the CDR3: TGTGCCAGCACCCAGGGGCATCGCTATGGCTACACCTTC.

The CDR3 protein is CASSSSGSGELFF. The CDR3 DNA follows: TGTGCCAGCAGCTCGAGCGGGAGCGGGGAGCTGTTTTTT. V gene TRBV7-2 combines with J gene TRBJ2-2, with 8 bases matching TRBD2. CDR3 length equals 13 residues. V was clipped by 4 bases and J by 7 bases; unmatched bases: 2. Looked up from germline, CDR1 is SGHTA and CDR2 is FQGNSA.

The chain joins TRBV7-9 to TRBJ2-7; 8 bases match TRBD1. The V gene end was trimmed by 5 bases and the J gene end by 6 bases; junction bases not matched to a gene: 9. This CDR3 is 14 amino acids long. The germline V gene has CDR1 SEHNR and CDR2 FQNEAQ (reference sequence). CDR3 loop: CASSLSDRVGEQYF. CDR3 bases: TGTGCCAGCAGCCTCTCGGACAGGGTCGGCGAGCAGTACTTC.